This T cell receptor beta chain stems from a study of blood T cell repertoires in COVID-19. The V gene end was trimmed by 4 bases and the J gene end by 7 bases; junction bases not matched to a gene: 15. Germline CDR1 SGHDT, CDR2 YYEEEE. The CDR3 runs to 17 residues. Libraries were prepared by immunoSEQ multiplex PCR; TCRdb keeps only in-frame clonotypes and omits some of them. The sample includes about 210,000 clones, roughly four fifths of them seen just once. This clone was counted a single time. The sequenced sample consisted of PBMCs or T cells enriched from blood (not recorded which). The sequence was obtained from a man in his forties who had recovered from COVID-19. The chain uses TRBV5-6 and TRBJ1-4; 8 bases are shared with TRBD1. The CDR3 reads CASSGLGSDRGFEKLFF. The CDR3 nucleotides are TGTGCCAGCAGCGGGCTTGGTAGTGACAGGGGATTTGAAAAACTGTTTTTT.